This entry describes one T cell receptor (beta chain). What it binds is not known. This record belongs to a study of cytomegalovirus exposure and HLA in healthy donors. Study-level information: Caucasian-associated ancestry cluster membership applied to over 80% of over 350 genotyped donors.

Whole-study results and caveats: The classifier reportedly diagnosed cytomegalovirus status with high sensitivity and specificity. A later analysis revealed that TCR association rates differed between HLA loci, peaking at DRB1 and bottoming out at HLA-C. The productive fraction for most TCR beta V segments was about 90% or about 30% in an earlier analysis.

Deletions cut 0 bases from V and 1 base from J, with 13 bases between. Per the germline V gene, CDR1 is SGHNT and CDR2 is YYREEE (reference sequence). This CDR3 has 16 residues. The PCR had 60 Vbeta and 13 Jbeta primers. The method was immunoSEQ multiplex PCR; TCRdb's version includes in-frame clones alone and lacks a portion of them. Altogether approximately 110,000 clones are present, around three quarters being singletons, with the ten largest covering less than 3.5%. This chain links TRBV5-4 with TRBJ1-2; D remains unclear. The sequenced sample was PBMCs. The source of this sequence is a man over 45 in good health and CMV-seropositive. The CDR3 reads CASSLASGDINYGYTF. The CDR3 DNA follows: TGTGCCAGCAGCTTGGCGAGCGGGGATATTAACTATGGCTACACCTTC. Based on the CDR3 plus reference TRBV5-4 and TRBJ1-2, the full variable domain is ETGVTQSPTHLIKTRGQQVTLRCSSQSGHNTVSWYQQALGQGPQFIFQYYREEENGRGNFPPRFSGLQFPNYSSELNVNALELDDSALYLCASSLASGDINYGYTFGSGTRLTVV.